This TCR beta chain came from a study of T cell responses to AZD1222 COVID-19 vaccine. V dropped 1 base and J dropped 5; count of bases not matched to a gene: 3. This CDR3 has 14 residues. In germline, CDR1 is SGHAT, CDR2 FQNNGV. As to this clone: What it binds is unknown.

Using immunoSEQ multiplex PCR, the repertoire was profiled, and TCRdb retains in-frame clones only, with some absent. The top ten clones hold approximately 1.3% of a sample with 180,000 or so clones, 92% of them seen once. Whole-study findings and limits: Females outnumbered males among donors, who were mostly white British; clonal diversity was possibly underestimated.

The TCR was taken from an adult who received the AZD1222 COVID-19 vaccine. The V and J genes are TRBV11-2 and TRBJ2-7, with 9 bases lining up with TRBD1. The sequencing here drew on peripheral blood, taken 28 days after the second AZD1222 dose. The CDR3 DNA reads TGTGCCAGCAGCTTAGGTGGGACAGGGAACGAGCAGTACTTC. Translated: CASSLGGTGNEQYF.